These 10 T cell receptor beta chains originate from one sample sequenced in a study of blood T cell repertoires in COVID-19. Some clones are missing from TCRdb's copy, which holds only in-frame ones; the method was immunoSEQ multiplex PCR. The table records 40,000 to 50,000 clones, roughly 86% of them present only once. The sequencing input was PBMCs or T cells enriched from blood (not recorded which). These receptors all stem from a woman between 45 and 65 years old who had recovered from COVID-19.

V and J are TRBV28 and TRBJ2-7; D is perhaps TRBD1 (6 bases). Germline CDR1 and CDR2: MDHEN and SYDVKM. V lost 6 bases and J lost 1, with 16 bases in between. The CDR3 is made up of 15 amino acids. The CDR3 region is CASRKTGKTSYEQYF. The CDR3 DNA sequence: TGTGCCAGCAGGAAAACAGGGAAGACGTCCTACGAGCAGTACTTC. Full variable domain (outside the CDR3, taken from reference TRBV28 and TRBJ2-7): DVKVTQSSRYLVKRTGEKVFLECVQDMDHENMFWYRQDPGLGLRLIYFSYDVKMKEKGDIPEGYSVSREKKERFSLILESASTNQTSMYLCASRKTGKTSYEQYFGPGTRLTVT.

This clone came up once. The chain employs TRBV5-5 and TRBJ1-2; the match to TRBD1 covers 8 bases. CDR3 length equals 13 residues. Germline V gene sequence: CDR1 SGHKS, CDR2 YYEKEE (reference sequence). V was pared by 4 bases and J by 3 bases, with 2 bases of the junction left unmatched. The CDR3 DNA reads TGTGCCAGCAGCCGGGGACAGGACTATGGCTACACCTTC. It yields the protein CASSRGQDYGYTF.

V is TRBV28 and J is TRBJ1-6; 7 nucleotides align to TRBD1. Trimming removed 5 bases from V and 3 bases from J; junction bases left unmatched: 10. Germline-derived CDR1 and CDR2 are MDHEN and SYDVKM. The CDR3 has 17 residues. CDR3: CASSRPTGQIYNSPLHF. Here the CDR3 DNA reads TGTGCCAGCAGTCGACCGACGGGACAGATCTATAATTCACCCCTCCACTTT.

In its sample, this clone was seen a few times. This chain joins TRBV7-2 and TRBJ2-1, with TRBD2 as a possible D gene (6 bases). This CDR3 has 13 amino acids. With 4 bases removed from V and 10 bases from J, the gap between germline ends came to 14 bases. The germline V gene encodes CDR1 SGHTA and CDR2 FQGNSA. In DNA, the CDR3 is TGTGCCAGCAGCTCACGGAGGGCCGGCGAGCAGTTCTTC. The encoded protein is CASSSRRAGEQFF.

CDR3 nucleotides: TGTGCCTGGAGCAGCGGGGGCGGGACCGGGGAGCTGTTTTTT. Translation: CAWSSGGGTGELFF. This chain connects TRBV30 to TRBJ2-2, with 8 bases lining up with TRBD2. The CDR3 spans 14 residues. With 3 bases clipped from V and 5 bases from J, the junction kept 5 bases outside the gene matches. Per germline, CDR1 GTSNPN and CDR2 SVGIG (reference sequence).

V gene TRBV4-1 combines with J gene TRBJ2-7, with 11 bases lining up with TRBD1. The V and J ends lost 4 bases and 6 bases, in that order; junction bases with no gene match: 8. Germline CDR1 is MGHRA and CDR2 is YSYEKL. This CDR3 has 15 amino acids. The CDR3 nucleotides read TGCGCCAGCAGCCCGCCCGGGACAGGGGGGGGCGAGCAGTACTTC. Amino acid sequence: CASSPPGTGGGEQYF.

The genes are TRBV6-5 and TRBJ2-3; 9 nucleotides agree with TRBD1. Germline CDR1 reads MNHEY; CDR2 reads SVGAGI. After removal of 6 bases from V and 2 bases from J, the junction contained 6 bases not matched to a gene. This CDR3 has 15 amino acids. CDR3 residues: CASRSGQGITDTQYF. The DNA for the CDR3 is TGTGCCAGCAGGTCGGGACAGGGCATCACAGATACGCAGTATTTT.

This clone was observed a handful of times. The chain recombines TRBV5-4 with TRBJ2-2, with 11 bases aligning to TRBD2. The CDR3 has 15 residues. V dropped 3 bases and J dropped 4; count of bases not matched to a gene: 2. Germline V lookup: CDR1 SGHNT, CDR2 YYREEE (reference sequence). CDR3 residues: CASSSGTSGTGELFF. In DNA, the CDR3 is TGTGCCAGCAGCTCCGGGACTAGCGGCACCGGGGAGCTGTTTTTT.

This clone was seen only a few times. The V call is TRBV14, the J call TRBJ2-7; a weak D match, TRBD1 (5 bases). This CDR3 region has 14 residues. Germline V gene sequence: CDR1 SGHDN, CDR2 FVKESK. V was clipped by 3 bases and J by 4 bases, with 13 bases between them. The CDR3 region has the DNA TGTGCCAGCAGCCACAGCAGGGCTTGGTACGAGCAGTACTTC. Translated: CASSHSRAWYEQYF.

The chain employs TRBV10-2 and TRBJ2-1; 9 bases align to TRBD2. Trimming removed 6 bases from V and 1 base from J; junction bases left unmatched: 4. CDR3 length equals 15 residues. The germline V gene has CDR1 WSHSY and CDR2 SAAADI. The CDR3 sequence is CASSLAGASYNEQFF. The CDR3 coding sequence is TGCGCCAGCAGCTTAGCGGGAGCATCCTACAATGAGCAGTTCTTC.